One and the same sample provided the 20 T cell receptor beta chains below, sequenced in a study of response to subunit inactivated influenza vaccine. TCRdb itself ran the RT-PCR reads through MiXCR, one entry per CDR3 protein. Of some 570,000 distinct CDR3 sequences in the sample, about 10% were seen once. This same sample was also taken into another study, of T cells expressing NK-cell markers. In that study: A 5'RACE template switching approach incorporating UMIs was used to make TCR beta cDNA.

The material was PBMCs from blood, obtained on the day of vaccination. The receptors were gathered from a man aged 50-60 years who received an inactivated influenza vaccine.

The J gene is TRBJ2-3, the V gene TRBV19; no clear D. Between the trimmed V and J ends, which lost 1 base and 0 bases, there was a span of 8 bases. Germline CDR1 reads LNHDA; CDR2 reads SQIVND (reference sequence). This CDR3 comprises 15 residues. CDR3 residues: CASSIVGSSTDTQYF. DNA of the CDR3: TGTGCCAGTAGTATAGTCGGCAGTAGCACAGATACGCAGTATTTT.

This clonotype has a count of ten or more. The chain uses TRBV28 and TRBJ2-3; 8 nucleotides agree with TRBD1. V was pared by 2 bases and J by 4 bases, with 5 bases of the junction left unmatched. CDR3 length: 15 residues. Germline V lookup: CDR1 MDHEN, CDR2 SYDVKM. The CDR3 bases are TGTGCCAGCAGTTTAGGGACAGGAGGGCCAGATACGCAGTATTTT. Protein: CASSLGTGGPDTQYF.

The V call is TRBV28, the J call TRBJ2-1; perhaps TRBD2 as D (6 bases). Trimming shortened V by 0 bases and J by 7 bases, and 19 bases separated the two germline ends. Germline CDR1 MDHEN, CDR2 SYDVKM. CDR3 size: 17 residues. CDR3 in amino acids: CASSLWKPGVAANEQFF. The CDR3 nucleotides are TGTGCCAGCAGTTTATGGAAACCCGGGGTAGCGGCAAATGAGCAGTTCTTC.

CDR3: CASRTPRAWGPTDTQYF. The CDR3 DNA reads as TGTGCCAGCAGAACTCCCCGGGCCTGGGGGCCCACAGATACGCAGTATTTT. V is TRBV6-2 or TRBV6-3 and J is TRBJ2-3, with TRBD1 as a possible D gene (6 bases). The V gene lost 6 bases and the J gene lost 2 bases, with 21 bases spanning the gap. The germline V gene encodes CDR1 MNHEY and CDR2 SVGEGT. This CDR3 region has 17 residues.

This clonotype has more than one count but fewer than ten. The chain is built from TRBV12-3 or TRBV12-4 and TRBJ2-7; D unclear. This CDR3 has 15 residues. The germline V and J ends were trimmed by 2 bases and 6 bases, with 17 bases remaining between them. The CDR3 loop is CASSLNPSLGGEQYF. The CDR3 DNA follows: TGTGCCAGCAGTTTAAACCCCTCGTTGGGCGGCGAGCAGTACTTC.

The chain employs TRBV20-1 and TRBJ2-3; D is unresolved. The CDR3 loop spans 15 amino acids. Trimming shortened V by 0 bases and J by 4 bases, and 14 bases separated the two germline ends. Per germline, CDR1 DFQATT and CDR2 SNEGSKA (reference sequence). CDR3 in amino acids: CSARDSLYGPDTQYF. Here the CDR3 DNA reads TGCAGTGCTAGAGATAGCCTGTACGGTCCAGATACGCAGTATTTT.

This clonotype has just a few counts. The V and J genes are TRBV5-5 and TRBJ1-1, with 8 bases lining up with TRBD1. The CDR3 runs to 14 residues. Germline loops: CDR1 SGHKS, CDR2 YYEKEE (reference sequence). V lost 4 bases to trimming and J lost 5 bases; unmatched junction nucleotides: 7. The CDR3 sequence: CASSKGQGWTEAFF. The CDR3 DNA follows: TGTGCCAGCAGCAAAGGACAGGGTTGGACTGAAGCTTTCTTT.

CDR3 sequence reads: CAWGRITNTEAFF. As DNA, the CDR3 is TGTGCCTGGGGGAGAATAACCAACACTGAAGCTTTCTTT. V gene TRBV30 combines with J gene TRBJ1-1; no clear D. Looked up from germline, CDR1 is GTSNPN and CDR2 is SVGIG (reference sequence). This CDR3 has 13 amino acids. Trimming left V 5 bases short and J 2 bases short, with 12 bases between.

The J gene is TRBJ1-5, the V gene TRBV5-6; D is possibly TRBD1 (5 bases). V lost 4 bases, J lost 5 bases, and 10 bases lay in between. Germline assignment: CDR1 SGHDT and CDR2 YYEEEE. There are 13 residues in the CDR3. The CDR3 loop is CASSRWGYQPQHF. Written as DNA, the CDR3 is TGTGCCAGCAGCCGTTGGGGGTATCAGCCCCAGCATTTT.

On this clonotype: An end of the junction does not agree with germline; a read error may underlie this. CDR3 residues: CGANNGKLFF. DNA of the CDR3: TGCGGAGCCAATAATGGAAAACTGTTTTTT. This sequence joins TRBV29-1 and TRBJ1-4, with D hard to call. CDR3 length equals 10 residues. Germline CDR1 SQVTM, CDR2 ANQGSEA. The full variable domain, with the rest looked up from reference TRBV29-1 and TRBJ1-4, is SAVISQKPSRDICQRGTSLTIQCQVDSQVTMMFWYRQQPGQSLTLIATANQGSEATYESGFVIDKFPISRPNLTFSTLTVSNMSPEDSSIYLCGANNGKLFFGSGTQLSVL.

This chain uses TRBV12-3 or TRBV12-4 with TRBJ1-1; TRBD1 matches 7 bases. The CDR3 runs 14 residues. V lost 6 bases and J lost 1; bases outside the gene matches: 5. The CDR3 bases are TGTGCCAGCAGGCCAGACAGGGAGAACACTGAAGCTTTCTTT. Its protein product is CASRPDRENTEAFF.

This clonotype came up a few times. J is TRBJ1-2 and V is TRBV20-1; D unclear. Germline CDR1 and CDR2: DFQATT and SNEGSKA (reference sequence). The germline V and J ends were trimmed by 0 bases and 8 bases, with 10 bases remaining between them. This CDR3 region has 12 residues. The CDR3 bases are TGCAGTGCTAGAGATCAGCAGCGCGGCTACACCTTC. The encoded protein is CSARDQQRGYTF.

This clonotype has only a few counts. The chain is built from TRBV7-2 and TRBJ1-3, with D perhaps TRBD1 (6 bases). The CDR3 covers 14 residues. Trimming shortened V by 4 bases and J by 9 bases, and 16 bases separated the two germline ends. Germline CDR1 reads SGHTA; CDR2 reads FQGNSA. The DNA of the CDR3 is TGTGCCAGCAGCTCCCTAGGGGGGTCCACCACCATATATTTT. Residues: CASSSLGGSTTIYF.

This clonotype was seen only a few times. The gene calls are TRBV19 and TRBJ1-5, with D perhaps matching TRBD1 (5 bases). The CDR3 spans 14 residues. Germline lookup yields CDR1 LNHDA and CDR2 SQIVND (reference sequence). Trimming took 5 bases from V and 3 from J, leaving 11 bases between them. CDR3 DNA: TGTGCCAGTAGTCGACGGGACGTCAATCAGCCCCAGCATTTT. As protein: CASSRRDVNQPQHF. Full variable domain (remainder filled in from reference TRBV19 and TRBJ1-5): DGGITQSPKYLFRKEGQNVTLSCEQNLNHDAMYWYRQDPGQGLRLIYYSQIVNDFQKGDIAEGYSVSREKKESFPLTVTSAQKNPTAFYLCASSRRDVNQPQHFGDGTRLSIL.

The rearrangement links TRBV12-3 or TRBV12-4 to TRBJ1-2; D gene uncertain. V was shortened by 4 bases and J by 4 bases, with 16 bases between the two germline ends. The CDR3 runs 15 residues. This CDR3 reads CASSSQRGSLYGYTF. In DNA form, the CDR3 reads TGTGCCAGCAGTTCCCAGAGAGGGTCCCTCTATGGCTACACCTTC.

This clonotype has a handful of counts. The rearrangement links TRBV7-8 to TRBJ1-2; D ambiguous. The CDR3 runs 14 residues. V was cut by 1 base and J by 3 bases, with 9 bases left in between. Germline CDR1 is SGHVS and CDR2 is FQNEAQ. The chain's CDR3 is CASSLGGGDYGYTF. In DNA, the CDR3 is TGTGCCAGCAGCTTAGGAGGTGGGGACTATGGCTACACCTTC.

CDR3 region: CASSLVFGPSGANVLTF. The CDR3 coding sequence is TGTGCCAGCAGCTTAGTGTTCGGCCCCTCTGGGGCCAACGTCCTGACTTTC. J is TRBJ2-6 and V is TRBV7-2; no clear D gene. Trimming took 1 base from V and 0 from J, leaving 10 bases between them. This CDR3 comprises 17 residues. Germline V gene sequence: CDR1 SGHTA, CDR2 FQGNSA.

The rearrangement joins TRBV28 to TRBJ2-4; D is unresolved. With 3 bases removed from V and 2 bases from J, the gap between germline ends came to 8 bases. CDR1 is MDHEN, CDR2 SYDVKM, per germline. The CDR3 loop spans 14 amino acids. The CDR3 protein is CASSFSRPKNIQYF. CDR3 nucleotides: TGTGCCAGCAGTTTTAGCAGGCCCAAAAACATTCAGTACTTC.

This clonotype was seen only a few times. The chain joins TRBV4-1 to TRBJ2-2; the match to TRBD2 covers 7 bases. Germline lookup yields CDR1 MGHRA and CDR2 YSYEKL. CDR3 length: 15 residues. Unmatched junction bases numbered 7, after V lost 3 bases and J lost 6 bases. CDR3 loop: CASSQGGTTPGELFF. CDR3 sequence (DNA): TGCGCCAGCAGCCAGGGAGGGACTACTCCCGGGGAGCTGTTTTTT.

The genes are TRBV20-1 and TRBJ2-3; tentatively, D is TRBD2 (6 bases). V was clipped by 5 bases and J by 2 bases, with 17 bases between them. The CDR3 consists of 15 residues. Germline CDR1 reads DFQATT; CDR2 reads SNEGSKA (reference sequence). The CDR3 DNA reads TGCAGTGCTGACCTTGGAGGGCGGAACACAGATACGCAGTATTTT. Translating it yields CSADLGGRNTDTQYF.